This record concerns one T cell receptor (beta chain) sequence. Its antigen is not known. Donors came from a validation cohort of some 110 subjects, distinct from the first 666-subject cohort. Germline CDR1 SGHNT, CDR2 YYREEE (reference sequence). The CDR3 runs to 14 residues. V gave up 2 bases and J gave up 5 bases; unmatched junction bases: 4. This specimen comes from a study of cytomegalovirus exposure and HLA in healthy donors. Overall study context: It was reported in a later analysis that the approximately 110 validation repertoires used the same platform as the roughly 670 first-cohort repertoires.

Findings of the study overall: According to reports, the classifier identified cytomegalovirus status with high specificity and sensitivity.

TCRdb's copy holds only in-frame clones and misses some; the assay was immunoSEQ multiplex PCR. The repertoire holds 260,000 or so clones, 90% seen once, with approximately 3.1% in the top ten. This TCR derives from a woman aged 25 to 45 in good health and CMV-seronegative. The chain employs TRBV5-4 and TRBJ1-1; 9 nucleotides agree with TRBD1. The sample consisted of PBMCs. Written as DNA, the CDR3 is TGTGCCAGCAGCTTACAGGGGGCGAATACTGAAGCTTTCTTT. It encodes CASSLQGANTEAFF.